The next 2 T cell receptor beta chains were all read from a single sample in a study of chemoradiotherapy in HPV16-positive cancers. This table comes from immunoSEQ multiplex PCR, and its TCRdb copy is limited to in-frame clones, with some not included. The repertoire holds 15,000 to 20,000 clones, with more than 90% as singletons. The sample here was blood, taken from a patient who underwent chemoradiotherapy. Receptor source: a human donor with HPV-associated anogenital cancer.

This clone was counted a few times. The J gene is TRBJ2-3, the V gene TRBV25-1; a possible D gene is TRBD1 (6 bases). Per the germline V gene, CDR1 is MGHDK and CDR2 is SYGVNS. V was pared by 6 bases and J by 2 bases, with 9 bases between. CDR3 length equals 13 residues. The CDR3 DNA follows: TGTGCCAGCAGGGACAGACTCACAGATACGCAGTATTTT. Its translation is CASRDRLTDTQYF. Full variable domain (missing parts from reference TRBV25-1 and TRBJ2-3): EADIYQTPRYLVIGTGKKITLECSQTMGHDKMYWYQQDPGMELHLIHYSYGVNSTEKGDLSSESTVSRIRTEHFPLTLESARPSHTSQYLCASRDRLTDTQYFGPGTRLTVL.

The V call is TRBV6-4, the J call TRBJ2-3, with 8 bases lining up with TRBD2. V gave up 4 bases and J gave up 4 bases; unmatched junction bases: 7. Germline V gene sequence: CDR1 MRHNA, CDR2 SNTAGT. The CDR3 extends over 15 amino acids. The CDR3 sequence is CASSATGGPPDTQYF. The CDR3 nucleotides read TGTGCCAGCAGTGCAACGGGGGGGCCACCAGATACGCAGTATTTT.